These 5 T cell receptor beta chains were all obtained from the same sample, sequenced in a study of blood T cells in healthy people across ages. A second roughly 6 to 12 cycle PCR used barcoded and J-beta primers. TCRdb used MiXCR to reprocess the 5' RACE reads, holding one entry per CDR3 protein. The sample yields hundreds of thousands of distinct CDR3 sequences, 58% seen once. Specimen: blood. These receptors all stem from a man in his 60s in good health.

The chain uses TRBV20-1 and TRBJ1-6, with D possibly matching TRBD1 (6 bases). CDR3 length: 16 amino acids. From germline, CDR1 is DFQATT and CDR2 SNEGSKA (reference sequence). The V gene lost 3 bases and the J gene lost 4 bases, with 16 bases spanning the gap. CDR3 in amino acids: CSASFRGGTYNSPLHF. Written as DNA, the CDR3 is TGCAGTGCTAGCTTCCGGGGGGGCACTTATAATTCACCCCTCCACTTT.

As DNA, the CDR3 is TGTGCCAGCAGTGTCGTCTTTTCCTCATTCAATGAGCAGTTCTTC. It encodes CASSVVFSSFNEQFF. The chain recombines TRBV2 with TRBJ2-1; no definite D call. The V end lost 4 bases, the J end lost 6 bases, and 16 bases lay between the germline ends. CDR3 size: 15 residues. Per germline, CDR1 SNHLY and CDR2 FYNNEI.

This clonotype was counted a single time. V is TRBV6-6 and J is TRBJ2-3, with D possibly being TRBD2 (5 bases). Between the trimmed V and J ends, which lost 8 bases and 7 bases, there was a span of 19 bases. CDR1 MNHNY and CDR2 SVGAGI come from the germline V gene (reference sequence). The CDR3 totals 14 residues. Here the CDR3 DNA reads TGTGCCAGCCTTAACCCAGTAGCGAAGAATACGCAGTATTTT. Translation: CASLNPVAKNTQYF.

V is TRBV4-1 and J is TRBJ2-7, with TRBD1 as a possible D gene (7 bases). The tail of the sequence fits TRBJ2-5 better, so the J call may be wrong. The germline gives CDR1 MGHRA, CDR2 YSYEKL. The CDR3 spans 17 residues. The CDR3 nucleotides are TGCGCCAGCAGCTCCTTCGAAGCCAGGGGGAGGTCGGAGACCCAGTACTTC. This translates into CASSSFEARGRSETQYF.

This clonotype was seen a few times. This chain uses TRBV20-1 with TRBJ2-5, with 7 bases fitting TRBD1. Germline CDR1 is DFQATT and CDR2 is SNEGSKA (reference sequence). The CDR3 is 14 amino acids. V shed 6 bases, J shed 1 base, and the junction held 8 bases outside the gene matches. DNA for the CDR3: TGCAGTGCCCCCGGAACAGGGGTCCAAGAGACCCAGTACTTC. It yields the protein CSAPGTGVQETQYF.